This TCR beta chain was captured by sequencing in a study of T cell repertoires in cytomegalovirus infection. Findings of the study overall: Carriers of CMV and the relevant HLA type were discriminated by public TCR beta frequency.

This clonotype was seen at least ten times. Its specificity is unknown. TCRdb recomputed calls from the reads with MiXCR, one row per CDR3 protein. The top ten clones hold roughly 25% of a sample with approximately 500,000 distinct CDR3 sequences, 16% of them seen once. V was pared by 3 bases and J by 1 base, with 5 bases of the junction left unmatched. Looked up from germline, CDR1 is LNHDA and CDR2 is SQIVND (reference sequence). This CDR3 has 15 amino acids. The sequenced material came from CD8+ T cells from PBMCs. The chain is built from TRBV19 and TRBJ1-1, with 7 bases fitting TRBD1. This TCR was recovered from a human donor in good health (CMV status not recorded). Some clones in this sample may be carry-over from other donors' samples. The CDR3 DNA sequence: TGTGCCAGTAGTATGGGACAGACCGCGAACACTGAAGCTTTCTTT. This encodes CASSMGQTANTEAFF.